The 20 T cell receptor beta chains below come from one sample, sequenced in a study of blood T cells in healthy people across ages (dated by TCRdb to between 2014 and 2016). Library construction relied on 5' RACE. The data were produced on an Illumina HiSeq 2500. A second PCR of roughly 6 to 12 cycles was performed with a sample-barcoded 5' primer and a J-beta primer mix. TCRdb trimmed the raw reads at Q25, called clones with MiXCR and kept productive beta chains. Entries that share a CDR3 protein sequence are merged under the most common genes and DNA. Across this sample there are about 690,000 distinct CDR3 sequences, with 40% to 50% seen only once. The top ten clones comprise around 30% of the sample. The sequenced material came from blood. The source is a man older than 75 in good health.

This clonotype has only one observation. CDR3 in DNA: TGTGCCAGCAGCCCGGTTGGGGGGAGCAATGAGCAGTTCTTC. Encoded protein: CASSPVGGSNEQFF. The chain recombines TRBV5-6 with TRBJ2-1; possible D gene TRBD2, 6 bases. This CDR3 spans 14 amino acids. The V gene's germline CDR1 is SGHDT and CDR2 YYEEEE. Trimming took off 4 bases at V and 6 bases at J, with 14 bases between the two ends.

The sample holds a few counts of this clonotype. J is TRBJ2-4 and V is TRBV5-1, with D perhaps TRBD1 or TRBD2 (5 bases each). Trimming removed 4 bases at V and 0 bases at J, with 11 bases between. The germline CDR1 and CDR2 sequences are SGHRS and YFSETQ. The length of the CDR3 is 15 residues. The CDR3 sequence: CASSVGRLAKNIQYF. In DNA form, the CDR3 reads TGCGCCAGCAGCGTGGGACGGCTAGCCAAAAACATTCAGTACTTC. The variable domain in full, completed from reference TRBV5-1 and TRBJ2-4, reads KAGVTQTPRYLIKTRGQQVTLSCSPISGHRSVSWYQQTPGQGLQFLFEYFSETQRNKGNFPGRFSGRQFSNSRSEMNVSTLELGDSALYLCASSVGRLAKNIQYFGAGTRLSVL.

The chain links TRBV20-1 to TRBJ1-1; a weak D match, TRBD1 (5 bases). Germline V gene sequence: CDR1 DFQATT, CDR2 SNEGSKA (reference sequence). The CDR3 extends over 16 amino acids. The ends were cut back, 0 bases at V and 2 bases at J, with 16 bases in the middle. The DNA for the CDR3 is TGCAGTGCTAGAGAAGGTGGGGGTGGAGGTAACACTGAAGCTTTCTTT. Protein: CSAREGGGGGNTEAFF.

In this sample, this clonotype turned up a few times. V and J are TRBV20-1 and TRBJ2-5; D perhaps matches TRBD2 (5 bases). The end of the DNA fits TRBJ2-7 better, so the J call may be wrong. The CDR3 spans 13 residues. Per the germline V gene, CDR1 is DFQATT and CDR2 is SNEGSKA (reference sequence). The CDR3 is CSARVRGIGEQYF. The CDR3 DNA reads TGCAGTGCTAGAGTTCGAGGGATCGGCGAGCAGTACTTC.

This chain's CDR3 is CASSWDRGLNEQYF. DNA for the CDR3: TGTGCCAGCAGCTGGGACAGGGGGCTGAACGAGCAGTACTTC. The V gene is TRBV5-5, the J gene TRBJ2-7; 12 positions agree with TRBD1. Unmatched junction bases numbered 3, after V lost 3 bases and J lost 5 bases. CDR1 is SGHKS, CDR2 YYEKEE, per germline (reference sequence). CDR3 length equals 14 residues.

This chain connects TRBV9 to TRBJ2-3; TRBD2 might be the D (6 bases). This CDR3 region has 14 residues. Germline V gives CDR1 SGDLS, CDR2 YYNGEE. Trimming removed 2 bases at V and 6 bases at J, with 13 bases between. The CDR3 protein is CASSVSGSGDTQYF. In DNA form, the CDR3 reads TGTGCCAGCAGCGTGAGCGGGTCCGGGGATACGCAGTATTTT.

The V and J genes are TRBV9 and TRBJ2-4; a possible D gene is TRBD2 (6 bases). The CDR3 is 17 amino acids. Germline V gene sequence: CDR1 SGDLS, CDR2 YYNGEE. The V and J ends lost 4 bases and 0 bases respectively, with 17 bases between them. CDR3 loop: CASSSRGGDTAKNIQYF. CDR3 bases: TGTGCCAGCAGCTCAAGGGGAGGCGATACAGCCAAAAACATTCAGTACTTC. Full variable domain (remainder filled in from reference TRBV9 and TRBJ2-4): DSGVTQTPKHLITATGQRVTLRCSPRSGDLSVYWYQQSLDQGLQFLIQYYNGEERAKGNILERFSAQQFPDLHSELNLSSLELGDSALYFCASSSRGGDTAKNIQYFGAGTRLSVL.

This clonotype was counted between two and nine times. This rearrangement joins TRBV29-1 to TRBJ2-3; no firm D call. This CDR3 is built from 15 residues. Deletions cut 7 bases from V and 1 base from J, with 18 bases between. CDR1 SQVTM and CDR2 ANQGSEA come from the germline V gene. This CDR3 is CSAQIGARGTDTQYF. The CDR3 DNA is TGCAGCGCCCAAATAGGCGCAAGGGGCACAGATACGCAGTATTTT.

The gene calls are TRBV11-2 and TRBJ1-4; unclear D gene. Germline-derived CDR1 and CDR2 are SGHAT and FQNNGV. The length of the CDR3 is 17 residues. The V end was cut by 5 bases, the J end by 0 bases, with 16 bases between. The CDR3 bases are TGTGCCAGCAGCCTTCACCAGTACTCAACAACTAATGAAAAACTGTTTTTT. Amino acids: CASSLHQYSTTNEKLFF.

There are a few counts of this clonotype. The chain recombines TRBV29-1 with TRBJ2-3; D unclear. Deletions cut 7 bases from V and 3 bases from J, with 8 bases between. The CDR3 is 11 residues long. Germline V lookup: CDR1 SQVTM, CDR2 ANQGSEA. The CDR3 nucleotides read TGCAGCGGTGGTCGAACAGATACGCAGTATTTT. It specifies CSGGRTDTQYF.

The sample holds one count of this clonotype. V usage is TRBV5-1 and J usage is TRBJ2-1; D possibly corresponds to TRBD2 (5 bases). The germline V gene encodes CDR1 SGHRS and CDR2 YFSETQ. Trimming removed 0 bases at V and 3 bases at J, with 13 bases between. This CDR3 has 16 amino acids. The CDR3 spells CASSLAPRGGYNEQFF. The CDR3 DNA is TGCGCCAGCAGCTTGGCCCCCCGAGGAGGCTACAATGAGCAGTTCTTC. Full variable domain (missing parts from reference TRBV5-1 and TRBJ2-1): KAGVTQTPRYLIKTRGQQVTLSCSPISGHRSVSWYQQTPGQGLQFLFEYFSETQRNKGNFPGRFSGRQFSNSRSEMNVSTLELGDSALYLCASSLAPRGGYNEQFFGPGTRLTVL.

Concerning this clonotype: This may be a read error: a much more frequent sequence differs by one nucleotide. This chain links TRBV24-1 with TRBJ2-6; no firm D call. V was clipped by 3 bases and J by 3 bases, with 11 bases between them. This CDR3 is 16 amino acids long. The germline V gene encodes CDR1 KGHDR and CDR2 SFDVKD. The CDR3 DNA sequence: TGTGCCACCAGTGATCCCGATGGATATGGGGCCAACGTCCTGACTTTC. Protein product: CATSDPDGYGANVLTF.

The CDR3 protein is CASSFTQGPNYGYTF. The CDR3 nucleotides read TGTGCCAGCAGCTTTACCCAGGGGCCAAACTATGGCTACACCTTC. This chain links TRBV9 with TRBJ1-2; the D gene is possibly TRBD1 (6 bases). V was shortened by 4 bases and J by 2 bases, with 15 bases between the two germline ends. The CDR3 is made up of 15 amino acids. The germline gives CDR1 SGDLS, CDR2 YYNGEE. The full variable domain, with the rest looked up from reference TRBV9 and TRBJ1-2, is DSGVTQTPKHLITATGQRVTLRCSPRSGDLSVYWYQQSLDQGLQFLIQYYNGEERAKGNILERFSAQQFPDLHSELNLSSLELGDSALYFCASSFTQGPNYGYTFGSGTRLTVV.

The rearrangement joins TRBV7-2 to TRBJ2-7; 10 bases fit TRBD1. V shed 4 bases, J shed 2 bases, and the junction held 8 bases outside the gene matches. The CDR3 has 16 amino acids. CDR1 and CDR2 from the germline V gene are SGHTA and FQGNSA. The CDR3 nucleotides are TGTGCCAGCAGCTCCCAGGGACAGGGGAAAACCTACGAGCAGTACTTC. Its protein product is CASSSQGQGKTYEQYF.

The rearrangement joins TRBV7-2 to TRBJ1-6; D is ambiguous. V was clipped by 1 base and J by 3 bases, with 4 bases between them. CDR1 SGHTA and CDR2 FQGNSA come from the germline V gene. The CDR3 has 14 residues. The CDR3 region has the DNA TGTGCCAGCAGCTTAGACAGCTATAATTCACCCCTCCACTTT. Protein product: CASSLDSYNSPLHF.

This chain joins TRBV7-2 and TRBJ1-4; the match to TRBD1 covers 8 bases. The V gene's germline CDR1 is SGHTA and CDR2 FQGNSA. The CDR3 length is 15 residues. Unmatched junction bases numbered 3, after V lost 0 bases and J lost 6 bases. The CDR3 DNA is TGTGCCAGCAGCTTAGCCAGGGGGCGGGATGAAAAACTGTTTTTT. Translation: CASSLARGRDEKLFF.

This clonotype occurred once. The CDR3 sequence is CSARDGAGADEQYF. As DNA, the CDR3 is TGCAGTGCTAGAGATGGGGCGGGGGCAGACGAGCAGTACTTC. The rearrangement uses TRBV20-1 and TRBJ2-4; perhaps TRBD2 as D (7 bases). The DNA end lines up better with TRBJ2-7; the J call may be wrong. Looked up from germline, CDR1 is DFQATT and CDR2 is SNEGSKA (reference sequence). This CDR3 contains 14 residues.

CDR3: CASTIQEASGTDTQYF. The CDR3, as DNA: TGTGCCAGCACCATCCAGGAGGCTAGCGGAACAGATACGCAGTATTTT. V and J are TRBV11-3 and TRBJ2-3, with 7 bases aligning to TRBD2. J lost 3 bases, V lost 7 bases, and 13 bases had no gene match. The CDR3 loop spans 16 amino acids. The germline V gene encodes CDR1 SGHNT and CDR2 YENEEA.

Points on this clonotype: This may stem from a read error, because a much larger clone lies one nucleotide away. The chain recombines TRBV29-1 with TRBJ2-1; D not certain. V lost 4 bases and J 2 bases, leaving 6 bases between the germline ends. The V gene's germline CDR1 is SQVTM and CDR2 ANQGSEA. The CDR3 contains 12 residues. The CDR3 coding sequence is TGCAGCGTTGGACGGACCTACAATGAGCAGTTCTTC. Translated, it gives CSVGRTYNEQFF.

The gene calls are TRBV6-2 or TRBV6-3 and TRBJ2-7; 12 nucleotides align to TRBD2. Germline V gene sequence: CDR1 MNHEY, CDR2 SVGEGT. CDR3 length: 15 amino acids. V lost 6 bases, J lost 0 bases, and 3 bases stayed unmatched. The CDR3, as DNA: TGTGCCAGCAGACTAGCGGGAGGTTACTCCTACGAGCAGTACTTC. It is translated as CASRLAGGYSYEQYF.